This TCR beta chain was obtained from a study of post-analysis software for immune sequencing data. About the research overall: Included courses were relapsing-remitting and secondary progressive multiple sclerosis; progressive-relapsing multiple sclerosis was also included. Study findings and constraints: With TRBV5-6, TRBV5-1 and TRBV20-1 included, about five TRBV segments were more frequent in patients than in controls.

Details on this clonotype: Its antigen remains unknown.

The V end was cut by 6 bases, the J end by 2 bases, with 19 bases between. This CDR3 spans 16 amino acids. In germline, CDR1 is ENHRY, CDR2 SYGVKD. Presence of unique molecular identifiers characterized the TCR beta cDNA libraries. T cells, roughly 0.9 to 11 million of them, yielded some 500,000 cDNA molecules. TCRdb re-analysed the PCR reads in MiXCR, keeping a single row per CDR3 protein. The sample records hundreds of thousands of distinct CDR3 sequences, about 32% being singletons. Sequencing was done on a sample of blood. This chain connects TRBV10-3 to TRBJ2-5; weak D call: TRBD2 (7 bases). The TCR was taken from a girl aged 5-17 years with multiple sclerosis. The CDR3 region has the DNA TGTGCCATCAGCGGGGGGCAGGCCCCCCTACAAGAGACCCAGTACTTC. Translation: CAISGGQAPLQETQYF.